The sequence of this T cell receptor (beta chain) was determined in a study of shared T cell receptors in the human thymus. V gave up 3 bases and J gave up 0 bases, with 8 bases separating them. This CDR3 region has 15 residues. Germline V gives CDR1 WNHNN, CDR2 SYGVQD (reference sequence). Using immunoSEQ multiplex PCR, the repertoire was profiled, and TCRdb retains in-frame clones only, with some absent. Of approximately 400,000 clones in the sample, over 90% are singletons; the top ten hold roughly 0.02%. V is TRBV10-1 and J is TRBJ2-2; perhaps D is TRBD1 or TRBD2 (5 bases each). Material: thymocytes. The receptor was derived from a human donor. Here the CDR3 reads CASSERGPNTGELFF. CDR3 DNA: TGCGCCAGCAGTGAACGGGGCCCGAACACCGGGGAGCTGTTTTTT.